The T cell receptor (beta chain) described here comes from a study of blood T cell repertoires in COVID-19. The CDR3 length is 13 residues. Trimming removed 4 bases from V and 5 bases from J, with 11 bases in between. Per the germline V gene, CDR1 is SGHTA and CDR2 is FQGTGA. Assay: immunoSEQ multiplex PCR; the TCRdb copy retains only in-frame clones and omits some. The repertoire consists of 85,000 to 120,000 clones, with over 70% occurring once and the leading ten covering about 1%. The material sequenced was peripheral blood. The chain employs TRBV7-3 and TRBJ2-5; a possible D gene is TRBD2 (5 bases). The TCR comes from a human donor with acute or convalescent COVID-19. The donor label of this sample is uncertain. The CDR3 reads CASSSDSGETQYF. The CDR3 DNA reads TGTGCCAGCAGCTCGGACTCTGGGGAGACCCAGTACTTC.